The 20 T cell receptor beta chains presented below share a single source sample, sequenced in a study of blood T cell repertoires in COVID-19. Only in-frame clones appear in the TCRdb table, and some are missing; sequencing was by immunoSEQ multiplex PCR. This table holds 40,000 to 60,000 clones, approximately 84% found once. The material sequenced was peripheral blood. The receptors stem from a man aged 50-60 years with active COVID-19.

This chain joins TRBV7-9 and TRBJ2-2, with TRBD2 matching 15 bases. Trimming cost V 4 bases and J 6 bases; bases outside gene matches: 3. The CDR3 extends over 16 amino acids. Looked up from germline, CDR1 is SEHNR and CDR2 is FQNEAQ (reference sequence). The CDR3 DNA follows: TGTGCCAGCAGCTACGGACTAGCGGGGGGGCCCGGGGAGCTGTTTTTT. It specifies CASSYGLAGGPGELFF.

V usage is TRBV5-1 and J usage is TRBJ1-2; D perhaps matches TRBD1 (6 bases). This CDR3 is 19 amino acids long. Trimming shortened V by 5 bases and J by 4 bases, and 30 bases separated the two germline ends. Germline CDR1 SGHRS, CDR2 YFSETQ. The chain's CDR3 is CASRSIFAPGTTETYGYTF. The DNA of the CDR3 is TGCGCCAGCAGATCCATTTTCGCACCCGGGACAACCGAAACCTATGGCTACACCTTC.

This clone has only one observation. This rearrangement joins TRBV5-8 to TRBJ2-5; TRBD2 might be the D (7 bases). The germline gives CDR1 SGHTS, CDR2 YDEGEE. V gave up 0 bases and J gave up 4 bases, with 13 bases separating them. The CDR3 consists of 15 residues. CDR3 in amino acids: CASSLGRGGGETQYF. As DNA, the CDR3 is TGTGCCAGCAGCTTGGGAAGGGGGGGCGGAGAGACCCAGTACTTC.

This rearrangement joins TRBV6-5 to TRBJ1-6; 9 positions agree with TRBD1. CDR3 length: 15 amino acids. Germline values: CDR1 MNHEY, CDR2 SVGAGI. Trimming took 7 bases from V and 9 from J; bases not matched to a gene: 10. The CDR3 loop reads CASTLTGGGISPLHF. The CDR3 nucleotides are TGTGCCAGCACTTTAACAGGGGGCGGAATTTCACCCCTCCACTTT.

The chain joins TRBV6-6 to TRBJ2-3, with D possibly being TRBD2 (6 bases). The V gene lost 7 bases and the J gene lost 1 base, with 18 bases spanning the gap. CDR1 and CDR2 (germline): MNHNY, SVGAGI (reference sequence). The CDR3 runs 16 residues. Here the CDR3 DNA reads TGTGCCAGCACCATTAGTCGGGGGATGGGCACAGATACGCAGTATTTT. It yields the protein CASTISRGMGTDTQYF.

V gene TRBV5-6 combines with J gene TRBJ2-7, with D tentatively TRBD1 (5 bases). Germline V CDR1 and CDR2: SGHDT, YYEEEE. V was clipped by 5 bases and J by 6 bases, with 12 bases between them. This CDR3 comprises 12 residues. Here the CDR3 reads CASRVRGGEQYF. The CDR3 bases are TGTGCCAGCAGGGTTAGGGGCGGCGAGCAGTACTTC.

The V gene is TRBV19, the J gene TRBJ1-1; 10 bases fit TRBD1. This CDR3 comprises 13 residues. CDR1 and CDR2 from the germline V gene are LNHDA and SQIVND (reference sequence). Losses at the gene ends were 9 bases for V and 5 bases for J; bases not matched to a gene: 6. The CDR3 region has the DNA TGTGCCAGCCGGGGACAGGGGAAGACTGAAGCTTTCTTT. Amino acids: CASRGQGKTEAFF.

J is TRBJ2-3 and V is TRBV7-2; TRBD2 might be the D (6 bases). CDR1 is SGHTA and CDR2 is FQGNSA in the germline V gene. CDR3 length: 13 residues. With 5 bases removed from V and 3 bases from J, the gap between germline ends came to 9 bases. CDR3: CASSPGGTDTQYF. In DNA, the CDR3 is TGTGCCAGCAGCCCCGGAGGGACAGATACGCAGTATTTT.

Concerning this clone: At one end the junction does not follow the germline gene, possibly because of a read error. This sequence joins TRBV15 and TRBJ2-5, with 7 bases fitting TRBD2. Germline lookup yields CDR1 LNHNV and CDR2 YYDKDF (reference sequence). The CDR3 is 15 amino acids. The CDR3 nucleotides are TGTGCCACCACCAGAAATCTGGGGGGGACGGAGACCCAGTACTTC. Translation gives CATTRNLGGTETQYF.

The CDR3 loop is CASSYDRYFYGYTF. The CDR3, as DNA: TGTGCCAGCAGTTACGACAGATACTTCTATGGCTACACCTTC. V usage is TRBV6-2 or TRBV6-3 and J usage is TRBJ1-2; D may be TRBD1 (5 bases). CDR3 length: 14 residues. The germline V gene has CDR1 MNHEY and CDR2 SVGEGT. V lost 2 bases and J lost 4, with 11 bases in between.

The V call is TRBV7-2, the J call TRBJ2-3, with 10 nucleotides matching TRBD2. The CDR3 has 16 amino acids. V shed 1 base, J shed 4 bases, and the junction held 5 bases outside the gene matches. Germline V gives CDR1 SGHTA, CDR2 FQGNSA. CDR3 loop: CASSLEAGGPPDTQYF. CDR3 in DNA: TGTGCCAGCAGCTTAGAAGCGGGGGGGCCCCCAGATACGCAGTATTTT.

In its sample, this clone was seen a few times. The chain has TRBV27 and TRBJ2-2; tentatively, D is TRBD2 (5 bases). This CDR3 is 15 amino acids long. Looked up from germline, CDR1 is MNHEY and CDR2 is SMNVEV (reference sequence). Trimming removed 2 bases from V and 4 bases from J, with 11 bases in between. CDR3 amino acids: CASSLTGFLTGELFF. The CDR3 DNA sequence: TGTGCCAGCAGTTTAACGGGGTTTCTCACCGGGGAGCTGTTTTTT.

This clone was recorded once. The V and J genes are TRBV5-1 and TRBJ1-2; 8 positions agree with TRBD1. The ends lost 2 bases at V and 5 bases at J; junction bases unmatched: 8. Looked up from germline, CDR1 is SGHRS and CDR2 is YFSETQ. There are 15 residues in the CDR3. In DNA, the CDR3 is TGCGCCAGCAGCTTCTCCAGGGGGCTAATGTATGGCTACACCTTC. It is translated as CASSFSRGLMYGYTF. The full variable domain, with the rest looked up from reference TRBV5-1 and TRBJ1-2, is KAGVTQTPRYLIKTRGQQVTLSCSPISGHRSVSWYQQTPGQGLQFLFEYFSETQRNKGNFPGRFSGRQFSNSRSEMNVSTLELGDSALYLCASSFSRGLMYGYTFGSGTRLTVV.

The CDR3 DNA is TGCGCCAGCAGCCCCCTTCTTAGGGGTAATGGCTACACCTTC. This sequence encodes CASSPLLRGNGYTF. The chain carries TRBV4-1 and TRBJ1-2; perhaps TRBD1 as D (5 bases). V lost 4 bases and J lost 6, with 15 bases in between. The CDR3 is 14 amino acids. Looked up from germline, CDR1 is MGHRA and CDR2 is YSYEKL.

The genes are TRBV7-9 and TRBJ1-1; 7 nucleotides line up with TRBD1. After removal of 5 bases from V and 3 bases from J, the junction contained 3 bases not matched to a gene. CDR1 and CDR2 (germline): SEHNR, FQNEAQ (reference sequence). The CDR3 is made up of 13 amino acids. DNA of the CDR3: TGTGCCAGCAGCGGACAGGAGGACACTGAAGCTTTCTTT. Its translation: CASSGQEDTEAFF.

The rearrangement joins TRBV3-1 (or the pseudogene TRBV3-2) to TRBJ2-7, with 11 bases that match TRBD2. Germline CDR1 and CDR2: LGHDT and YNNKEL (reference sequence). The V and J ends lost 5 bases and 3 bases, in that order; junction bases with no gene match: 6. The CDR3 is 15 amino acids. CDR3 sequence: CASSFPGTSGYEQYF. The CDR3 region has the DNA TGTGCCAGCAGCTTCCCCGGGACTAGCGGCTACGAGCAGTACTTC.

This chain joins TRBV27 and TRBJ2-1, with 7 bases lining up with TRBD1. Germline CDR1 MNHEY, CDR2 SMNVEV (reference sequence). This CDR3 spans 15 amino acids. The V and J ends lost 0 bases and 8 bases, in that order; junction bases with no gene match: 7. The CDR3 sequence is CASSLSGRGQDEQFF. In DNA form, the CDR3 reads TGTGCCAGCAGTTTATCGGGAAGGGGGCAGGATGAGCAGTTCTTC.

This sequence joins TRBV7-9 and TRBJ1-2, with D perhaps TRBD1 (5 bases). Germline V gene data show CDR1 as SEHNR and CDR2 as FQNEAQ (reference sequence). This CDR3 contains 15 residues. The V and J ends lost 1 base and 0 bases respectively, with 9 bases between them. CDR3 residues: CASSLGTGPNYGYTF. CDR3 coding DNA: TGTGCCAGCAGCTTAGGAACAGGCCCTAACTATGGCTACACCTTC.

The rearrangement joins TRBV19 to TRBJ1-3, with D unclear. Germline CDR1 is LNHDA and CDR2 is SQIVND (reference sequence). This CDR3 has 14 amino acids. Trimming cost V 3 bases and J 2 bases, with 8 bases left between them. CDR3 residues: CASSMRLPGNTIYF. CDR3 coding DNA: TGTGCCAGTAGTATGCGTCTCCCTGGAAACACCATATATTTT.

The chain has TRBV18 and TRBJ2-7; 8 bases are a match to TRBD1. The CDR3 contains 14 residues. The germline gives CDR1 KGHSH, CDR2 LQKENI. With V trimmed by 3 bases and J by 2 bases, 3 bases remained unmatched. The CDR3 nucleotides are TGTGCCAGCTCACCCGGACAGGGCCCCTACGAGCAGTACTTC. It translates to CASSPGQGPYEQYF.